This T cell receptor (beta chain) came from a study of blood T cell repertoires in COVID-19. Study information: Acute and convalescent COVID-19 specimens originated in the United States, Italy and Spain. PBMCs, B-cell-depleted T cells, or T cells provided the cDNA or gDNA that made up the material.

In the original analysis: The assay estimated nucleated cells by amplifying reference gene primers. The method was immunoSEQ multiplex PCR; TCRdb's version includes in-frame clones alone and lacks a portion of them. That table gives V, J and clone size, and the DNA gave D and trimming. The table lists under 300,000 clones, 88% of them singletons. CDR3 length equals 13 residues. V was shortened by 4 bases and J by 3 bases, with 12 bases between the two germline ends. Germline V gene lookup returns CDR1 GTSNPN and CDR2 SVGIG (reference sequence). The origin of this receptor is a woman aged 40 to 50 who had recovered from COVID-19. This chain links TRBV30 with TRBJ1-2; D is perhaps TRBD1 (5 bases). Sequencing was done on a sample of peripheral blood. The CDR3 reads CAWTRRGDYGYTF. DNA for the CDR3: TGTGCCTGGACAAGAAGGGGCGACTATGGCTACACCTTC. The full variable domain, its missing parts supplied by reference TRBV30 and TRBJ1-2, is SQTIHQWPATLVQPVGSPLSLECTVEGTSNPNLYWYRQAAGRGLQLLFYSVGIGQISSEVPQNLSASRPQDRQFILSSKKLLLSDSGFYLCAWTRRGDYGYTFGSGTRLTVV.